The 27 T cell receptor beta chains reported below all come from one sample, sequenced in a study of technical replicates of blood from several donors. The repertoire was sequenced with immunoSEQ multiplex PCR; TCRdb's copy has only in-frame clones and lacks some. The table lists tens of thousands of clones, roughly 94% of them singletons. Sequencing was carried out using T cells isolated from PBMCs. Receptors originate from a human donor in good health.

The V and J genes are TRBV4-1 and TRBJ2-5, with TRBD1 matching 7 bases. The CDR3 contains 15 residues. Trimming removed 1 base from V and 7 bases from J; junction bases left unmatched: 9. Looked up from germline, CDR1 is MGHRA and CDR2 is YSYEKL. This chain's CDR3 is CASSQAADRRGTQYF. CDR3 bases: TGCGCCAGCAGCCAAGCAGCGGACAGGCGAGGGACCCAGTACTTC.

The gene calls are TRBV27 and TRBJ2-2; 8 nucleotides agree with TRBD1. The CDR3 contains 15 residues. V lost 5 bases, J lost 2 bases, and 4 bases stayed unmatched. Germline lookup yields CDR1 MNHEY and CDR2 SMNVEV (reference sequence). For the CDR3, the DNA is TGTGCCAGCAGTACGACAGGGGTAAACACCGGGGAGCTGTTTTTT. Protein product: CASSTTGVNTGELFF.

The chain is built from TRBV6-1 and TRBJ1-5; D is perhaps TRBD1 (5 bases). The CDR3 totals 15 residues. The germline V gene has CDR1 MNHNS and CDR2 SASEGT. The ends were cut back, 1 base at V and 4 bases at J, with 11 bases in the middle. This CDR3 is CASSEDWGANQPQHF. Here the CDR3 DNA reads TGTGCCAGCAGTGAAGACTGGGGCGCGAATCAGCCCCAGCATTTT.

The chain has TRBV7-9 and TRBJ2-7; TRBD2 might be the D (5 bases). CDR3 length equals 16 residues. Trimming shortened V by 5 bases and J by 5 bases, and 22 bases separated the two germline ends. Germline assignment: CDR1 SEHNR and CDR2 FQNEAQ (reference sequence). Here the CDR3 reads CASSPRIYRGDNEQYF. CDR3 bases: TGTGCCAGCAGCCCACGGATTTACCGGGGAGACAACGAGCAGTACTTC.

This clone has only a few counts. The rearrangement links TRBV29-1 to TRBJ1-1; D gene unclear. The CDR3 loop spans 15 amino acids. V lost 0 bases to trimming and J lost 7 bases, with 18 bases between them. Germline CDR1 SQVTM, CDR2 ANQGSEA. The CDR3 DNA reads TGCAGCGTTGAAGATGGATCATACGGGAATATTGAAGCTTTCTTT. Its translation: CSVEDGSYGNIEAFF.

The chain is built from TRBV7-3 and TRBJ1-2; 7 nucleotides agree with TRBD1. Losses at the gene ends were 4 bases for V and 0 bases for J; bases not matched to a gene: 11. The CDR3 contains 17 residues. Germline V gene sequence: CDR1 SGHTA, CDR2 FQGTGA. CDR3: CASSSPSRDRSNYGYTF. In DNA, the CDR3 is TGTGCCAGCAGCTCCCCATCCCGGGACAGATCTAACTATGGCTACACCTTC.

J is TRBJ1-2 and V is TRBV6-1; TRBD1 matches at 9 bases. With V trimmed by 4 bases and J by 4 bases, 7 bases remained unmatched. Germline CDR1 and CDR2: MNHNS and SASEGT. The CDR3 covers 15 residues. This CDR3 reads CASSGAQGAFYGYTF. For the CDR3, the DNA is TGTGCCAGCAGTGGGGCACAGGGGGCTTTCTATGGCTACACCTTC.

The V call is TRBV9, the J call TRBJ2-5; 10 bases match TRBD2. After removal of 0 bases from V and 4 bases from J, the junction contained 3 bases not matched to a gene. Per germline, CDR1 SGDLS and CDR2 YYNGEE. The CDR3 totals 15 residues. The CDR3, as DNA: TGTGCCAGCAGCGTAGCAGCGGGGGGGGGAGAGACCCAGTACTTC. Amino acids: CASSVAAGGGETQYF.

V usage is TRBV14 and J usage is TRBJ2-3; tentatively, D is TRBD1 (5 bases). Germline-derived CDR1 and CDR2 are SGHDN and FVKESK. V dropped 2 bases and J dropped 2 bases, with 11 bases sitting between them. The CDR3 is 15 amino acids. The DNA for the CDR3 is TGTGCCAGCAGCCAAAGGGGCGGTTACACAGATACGCAGTATTTT. The encoded protein is CASSQRGGYTDTQYF.

This rearrangement joins TRBV28 to TRBJ2-2, with D perhaps TRBD1 (6 bases). V dropped 0 bases and J dropped 4 bases, with 15 bases sitting between them. From germline, CDR1 is MDHEN and CDR2 SYDVKM. The length of the CDR3 is 17 residues. The CDR3 is CASSLWGWGHPTGELFF. CDR3 DNA: TGTGCCAGCAGTTTATGGGGGTGGGGACACCCCACCGGGGAGCTGTTTTTT.

J is TRBJ2-5 and V is TRBV6-5, with D possibly matching TRBD2 (6 bases). The V end lost 6 bases, the J end lost 2 bases, and 13 bases lay between the germline ends. The CDR3 contains 14 residues. The germline V gene encodes CDR1 MNHEY and CDR2 SVGAGI. The CDR3: CASRNPTSQETQYF. CDR3 in DNA: TGTGCCAGCAGAAACCCGACTAGTCAAGAGACCCAGTACTTC.

The genes are TRBV14 and TRBJ1-6; unclear D gene. CDR1 is SGHDN, CDR2 FVKESK, per germline. Trimming pared 0 bases from V and 6 bases from J, leaving 9 bases between. CDR3 length equals 15 residues. CDR3 protein: CASSQDRPSNSPLHF. CDR3 in DNA: TGTGCCAGCAGCCAAGATCGCCCCAGTAATTCACCCCTCCACTTT.

The V call is TRBV6-5, the J call TRBJ1-3, with 10 positions matching TRBD1. V trimming: 6 bases; J trimming: 5 bases; junction bases outside the gene matches: 7. The V gene's germline CDR1 is MNHEY and CDR2 SVGAGI. CDR3 size: 15 residues. The CDR3 reads CASSPTGGFRNTIYF. The DNA for the CDR3 is TGTGCCAGCAGCCCGACAGGGGGCTTTCGAAACACCATATATTTT.

The J gene is TRBJ1-1, the V gene TRBV10-2; a possible D gene is TRBD1 (5 bases). The germline V and J ends were trimmed by 0 bases and 5 bases, with 10 bases remaining between them. The CDR3 covers 14 residues. Germline loops: CDR1 WSHSY, CDR2 SAAADI. The CDR3 DNA sequence: TGCGCCAGCAGTGAGTCGAGGGGACTAACTGAAGCTTTCTTT. Its protein is CASSESRGLTEAFF.

The chain employs TRBV20-1 and TRBJ2-7; D unresolved. This CDR3 spans 11 amino acids. Trimming cost V 4 bases and J 2 bases, with 6 bases left between them. The V gene's germline CDR1 is DFQATT and CDR2 SNEGSKA (reference sequence). The CDR3 DNA is TGCAGTGCTACGAGGACCTACGAGCAGTACTTC. Its translation is CSATRTYEQYF.

V usage is TRBV12-5 and J usage is TRBJ2-5, with D possibly matching TRBD1 (5 bases). The CDR3 loop spans 19 amino acids. Trimming pared 0 bases from V and 3 bases from J, leaving 23 bases between. The V gene's germline CDR1 is LGHNT and CDR2 FRNRAP. The CDR3: CASGLVLFGQGRSKETQYF. The CDR3 nucleotides are TGTGCTAGTGGTTTGGTACTCTTCGGCCAGGGTCGGTCAAAAGAGACCCAGTACTTC.

This clone was counted a single time. The chain has TRBV19 and TRBJ2-4, with no clear D. CDR1 and CDR2 (germline): LNHDA, SQIVND (reference sequence). With 4 bases removed from V and 0 bases from J, the gap between germline ends came to 13 bases. The CDR3 has 16 residues. CDR3 sequence: CASSTPSTSAKNIQYF. CDR3 sequence (DNA): TGTGCCAGTAGTACCCCATCGACATCAGCCAAAAACATTCAGTACTTC. The entire variable domain, with the rest obtained from reference TRBV19 and TRBJ2-4, is as follows: DGGITQSPKYLFRKEGQNVTLSCEQNLNHDAMYWYRQDPGQGLRLIYYSQIVNDFQKGDIAEGYSVSREKKESFPLTVTSAQKNPTAFYLCASSTPSTSAKNIQYFGAGTRLSVL.

The chain has TRBV7-6 and TRBJ2-5; D not certain. Trimming removed 5 bases from V and 3 bases from J, with 10 bases in between. Germline CDR1 and CDR2: SGHVS and FNYEAQ. This CDR3 spans 13 amino acids. CDR3: CASSPNPEETQYF. The CDR3 nucleotides read TGTGCCAGCAGCCCGAACCCGGAAGAGACCCAGTACTTC.

The chain is built from TRBV11-3 and TRBJ2-1, with 7 positions matching TRBD2. The germline CDR1 and CDR2 sequences are SGHNT and YENEEA. The CDR3 consists of 17 residues. V gave up 5 bases and J gave up 3 bases; unmatched junction bases: 13. The CDR3 sequence is CASSLRGGNSVYNEQFF. CDR3 DNA: TGTGCCAGCAGCCTACGGGGAGGGAATAGCGTCTACAATGAGCAGTTCTTC.

The chain carries TRBV30 and TRBJ2-1; the match to TRBD2 covers 12 bases. With 1 base clipped from V and 8 bases from J, the junction kept 9 bases outside the gene matches. The CDR3 contains 16 residues. Germline V gene sequence: CDR1 GTSNPN, CDR2 SVGIG (reference sequence). The CDR3 protein is CAWSASRTSGVDEQFF. CDR3 nucleotide sequence: TGTGCCTGGAGTGCATCAAGGACTAGCGGGGTCGATGAGCAGTTCTTC.

The rearrangement uses TRBV5-1 and TRBJ2-3; 7 positions match TRBD1. This CDR3 is 14 amino acids long. The J segment lost 1 base and the V segment lost 6 bases, leaving 5 bases of the junction unmatched. Germline V CDR1 and CDR2: SGHRS, YFSETQ. CDR3 amino acids: CASTEGQGTDTQYF. The CDR3 region has the DNA TGCGCCAGCACCGAAGGACAGGGCACAGATACGCAGTATTTT.

The chain couples TRBV6-1 to TRBJ1-4; D is possibly TRBD1 (6 bases). V gave up 3 bases and J gave up 8 bases, with 16 bases separating them. CDR3 size: 15 residues. Per germline, CDR1 MNHNS and CDR2 SASEGT. CDR3 loop: CASSDPGHGVEKLFF. The CDR3 DNA follows: TGTGCCAGCAGTGATCCGGGACACGGAGTCGAAAAACTGTTTTTT.

The chain uses TRBV30 and TRBJ1-1, with TRBD1 matching 7 bases. Germline lookup yields CDR1 GTSNPN and CDR2 SVGIG (reference sequence). This CDR3 is 13 amino acids long. V lost 2 bases to trimming and J lost 1 base; unmatched junction nucleotides: 1. This CDR3 is CAWSRTGNTEAFF. CDR3 in DNA: TGTGCCTGGAGTCGGACAGGGAACACTGAAGCTTTCTTT.

The chain combines TRBV18 with TRBJ2-3; 14 nucleotides match TRBD2. The CDR3 is made up of 18 amino acids. Trimming took 3 bases from V and 8 from J; bases not matched to a gene: 13. CDR1 KGHSH and CDR2 LQKENI come from the germline V gene. The CDR3 sequence: CASSPRLAGGQVGVTQYF. The CDR3 DNA follows: TGTGCCAGCTCACCTCGACTAGCGGGGGGGCAGGTCGGAGTTACGCAGTATTTT.

This clone was picked up one time. The V and J genes are TRBV19 and TRBJ1-2; 9 nucleotides align to TRBD1. Trimming took 9 bases from V and 5 from J; bases not matched to a gene: 10. The CDR3 length is 14 residues. Germline CDR1 and CDR2: LNHDA and SQIVND (reference sequence). The CDR3 reads CASSWDRELYGYTF. The CDR3 nucleotides read TGTGCCAGCAGCTGGGACAGGGAACTTTATGGCTACACCTTC.

The chain couples TRBV29-1 to TRBJ2-1; 12 bases fit TRBD2. The CDR3 sequence is 18 residues long. Trimming cost V 6 bases and J 3 bases; bases outside gene matches: 15. The germline CDR1 and CDR2 sequences are SQVTM and ANQGSEA. The CDR3 region has the DNA TGCAGCGTCCGCTTGGTGCCTAGCGGGAGGGATGGCTACAATGAGCAGTTCTTC. Its protein is CSVRLVPSGRDGYNEQFF.

The chain combines TRBV5-1 with TRBJ2-5; 7 positions agree with TRBD2. CDR3 length: 13 amino acids. Germline V lookup: CDR1 SGHRS, CDR2 YFSETQ. Losses at the gene ends were 2 bases for V and 3 bases for J; bases not matched to a gene: 1. The CDR3 nucleotides are TGCGCCAGCAGCTTTGCGGGAGAAGAGACCCAGTACTTC. Amino acid sequence: CASSFAGEETQYF.